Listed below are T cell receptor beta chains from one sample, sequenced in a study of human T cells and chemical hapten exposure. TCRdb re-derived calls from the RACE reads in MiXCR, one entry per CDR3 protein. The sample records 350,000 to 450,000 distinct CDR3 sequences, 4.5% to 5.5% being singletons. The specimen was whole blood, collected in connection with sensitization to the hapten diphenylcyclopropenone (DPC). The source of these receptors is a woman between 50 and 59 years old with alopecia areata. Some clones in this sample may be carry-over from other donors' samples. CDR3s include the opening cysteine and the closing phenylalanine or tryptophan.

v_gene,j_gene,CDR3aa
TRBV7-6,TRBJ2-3,CASSRAADTQYF
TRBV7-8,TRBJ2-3,CASKKRGATDTQYF
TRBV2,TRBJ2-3,CASSYPGGPRDTQYF
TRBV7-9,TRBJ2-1,CASSLVGADEQFF
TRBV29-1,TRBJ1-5,CSVQGASNQPQHF
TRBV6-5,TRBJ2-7,CASSPSGGGPYEQYF
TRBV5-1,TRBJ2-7,CASSPGPGEEQYF
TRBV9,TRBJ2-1,CASSATGASSYNEQFF
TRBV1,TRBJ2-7,CTSSQDRGESPLEQKYF
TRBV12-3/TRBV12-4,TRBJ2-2,CASLHTGEGGELFF
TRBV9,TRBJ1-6,CASSRDSPSALHF
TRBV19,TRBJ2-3,CASSIRLGGGADTQYF
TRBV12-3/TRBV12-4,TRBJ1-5,CASSFRAPNQPQHF
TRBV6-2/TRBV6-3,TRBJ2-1,CASSYIRGRSHNEQFF
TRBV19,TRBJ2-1,CASRSGQGVSSGEQFF
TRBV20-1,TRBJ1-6,CSAGRGVASPLHF
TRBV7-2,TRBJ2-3,CASSLNGAGTTDTQYF
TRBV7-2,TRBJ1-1,CASSLQKSEAFF
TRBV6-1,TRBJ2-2,CASSQLAAIGTGELFF
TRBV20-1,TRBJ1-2,CSAPEISYTF
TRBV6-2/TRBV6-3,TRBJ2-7,CASSYGVGFYEQYF
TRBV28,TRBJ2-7,CASSLPGSGGEQYF